The entry below describes one T cell receptor (beta chain). The sample originates from a study of T cells in localized non-small cell lung cancer. Some clones are missing from TCRdb's copy, which holds only in-frame ones; the method was immunoSEQ multiplex PCR. There are roughly 40,000 clones in the sample; roughly 79% occur only once, and 7.3% lies in the top ten. This CDR3 contains 12 residues. This clonotype originated in a male donor at least 60 years old with stage II lung adenocarcinoma. Sequencing used peripheral blood mononuclear cells, obtained before any cancer treatment. The rearrangement uses TRBV21-1 and TRBJ1-1. TRBV21-1 is shown as a pseudogene. The CDR3 coding sequence is TGTGCCAGCAGCTCAACCGACACTGAAGCTTTCTTT. Its protein product is CASSSTDTEAFF.